The 32 T cell receptor beta chains given below trace back to one sample, sequenced in a study of cytomegalovirus exposure and HLA in healthy donors. Primers: 60 Vbeta forward and 13 Jbeta reverse. TCRdb's table, derived via immunoSEQ multiplex PCR, lists solely in-frame clones and lacks some. The table shows 150,000 to 200,000 clones, with 60% to 80% occurring only once. The sample taken for sequencing was PBMCs. The receptors were sampled from a man aged 45 to 65 in good health and CMV-seropositive.

This clone has a single count. This chain joins TRBV4-2 and TRBJ1-2; 9 bases fit TRBD1. This CDR3 comprises 16 residues. The germline CDR1 and CDR2 sequences are LGHNA and YNFKEQ. J lost 5 bases, V lost 0 bases, and 7 bases had no gene match. For the CDR3, the DNA is TGTGCCAGCAGCCAAGATAGGACAGGGGAGCGGTATGGCTACACCTTC. Its protein is CASSQDRTGERYGYTF.

The gene calls are TRBV9 and TRBJ1-5; D is perhaps TRBD1 (6 bases). The V end was cut by 4 bases, the J end by 4 bases, with 15 bases between. The CDR3 spans 15 residues. CDR1 and CDR2 (germline): SGDLS, YYNGEE. CDR3 nucleotides: TGTGCCAGCAGCTTAGGGACACTAACAAATCAGCCCCAGCATTTT. The encoded protein is CASSLGTLTNQPQHF. Complete variable domain (other parts from reference TRBV9 and TRBJ1-5): DSGVTQTPKHLITATGQRVTLRCSPRSGDLSVYWYQQSLDQGLQFLIQYYNGEERAKGNILERFSAQQFPDLHSELNLSSLELGDSALYFCASSLGTLTNQPQHFGDGTRLSIL.

The rearrangement joins TRBV4-2 to TRBJ2-1; maybe TRBD1 (5 bases). Germline CDR1 LGHNA, CDR2 YNFKEQ. The CDR3 length is 15 residues. The V end lost 0 bases, the J end lost 12 bases, and 18 bases lay between the germline ends. DNA of the CDR3: TGTGCCAGCAGCCAAGAGGAAGGGGCGACTTCGGCGCAGTTCTTC. Encoded protein: CASSQEEGATSAQFF.

This sequence joins TRBV5-1 and TRBJ1-2, with D perhaps TRBD1 (5 bases). CDR1 and CDR2 (germline): SGHRS, YFSETQ. The ends were cut back, 0 bases at V and 5 bases at J, with 17 bases in the middle. The length of the CDR3 is 16 residues. The CDR3 spells CASSLGSGGTMYGYTF. CDR3 DNA: TGCGCCAGCAGCTTGGGGTCGGGAGGGACCATGTATGGCTACACCTTC.

This clone was seen a few times. The rearrangement links TRBV11-2 to TRBJ1-4; 9 bases are a match to TRBD1. The CDR3 has 14 amino acids. Germline CDR1 is SGHAT and CDR2 is FQNNGV. J was trimmed by 5 bases and V by 5 bases; bases with no gene match: 3. The CDR3 loop reads CASSVGQGNEKLFF. As DNA, the CDR3 is TGTGCCAGCAGCGTAGGACAGGGGAATGAAAAACTGTTTTTT. The whole variable domain, remainder taken from reference TRBV11-2 and TRBJ1-4, is EAGVAQSPRYKIIEKRQSVAFWCNPISGHATLYWYQQILGQGPKLLIQFQNNGVVDDSQLPKDRFSAERLKGVDSTLKIQPAKLEDSAVYLCASSVGQGNEKLFFGSGTQLSVL.

The chain carries TRBV18 and TRBJ2-7, with 9 bases lining up with TRBD1. The CDR3 is 13 amino acids. CDR1 KGHSH and CDR2 LQKENI come from the germline V gene. The ends lost 5 bases at V and 5 bases at J; junction bases unmatched: 4. The CDR3, as DNA: TGTGCCAGCTCATCGGGACAGGGCAACGAGCAGTACTTC. Amino acids: CASSSGQGNEQYF.

The genes are TRBV2 and TRBJ1-5; D may be TRBD1 (5 bases). The ends were cut back, 7 bases at V and 5 bases at J, with 12 bases in the middle. The CDR3 contains 13 residues. Germline V CDR1 and CDR2: SNHLY, FYNNEI. CDR3 sequence: CASTQGSHQPQHF. In nucleotides, the CDR3 is TGTGCCAGCACCCAGGGATCGCATCAGCCCCAGCATTTT. The entire variable domain, with the rest obtained from reference TRBV2 and TRBJ1-5, is as follows: EPEVTQTPSHQVTQMGQEVILRCVPISNHLYFYWYRQILGQKVEFLVSFYNNEISEKSEIFDDQFSVERPDGSNFTLKIRSTKLEDSAMYFCASTQGSHQPQHFGDGTRLSIL.

The V call is TRBV28, the J call TRBJ2-3, with D possibly TRBD2 on 6 matching bases. The germline CDR1 and CDR2 sequences are MDHEN and SYDVKM. The CDR3 has 18 amino acids. Trimming took off 3 bases at V and 7 bases at J, with 26 bases between the two ends. CDR3 region: CASSFGPTRAGRRNTQYF. The CDR3 DNA follows: TGTGCCAGCAGTTTTGGACCAACAAGGGCAGGGAGGCGTAATACGCAGTATTTT.

This sequence joins TRBV5-6 and TRBJ1-2, with 11 bases that match TRBD1. Germline loops: CDR1 SGHDT, CDR2 YYEEEE. CDR3 length equals 17 residues. V was clipped by 3 bases and J by 8 bases; unmatched bases: 15. Here the CDR3 DNA reads TGTGCCAGCAGCTCCCTCGGACAGGGGGCAGGTTTGGGGGGCTACACCTTC. Protein sequence: CASSSLGQGAGLGGYTF.

The sample holds a few counts of this clone. The J gene is TRBJ1-5, the V gene TRBV4-3; D not resolved. The CDR3 is 15 residues long. Deletions cut 1 base from V and 6 bases from J, with 13 bases between. CDR1 is LGHNA, CDR2 YSLEER, per germline. CDR3 region: CASSQVAEVGQPQHF. In nucleotides, the CDR3 is TGCGCCAGCAGCCAAGTTGCGGAGGTGGGTCAGCCCCAGCATTTT.

Notes on this clone: Other DNA sequences in this sample translate to the same CDR3. The V gene is TRBV19, the J gene TRBJ1-2, with D unresolved. The CDR3 is 13 residues long. Trimming cost V 3 bases and J 2 bases, with 7 bases left between them. The germline CDR1 and CDR2 sequences are LNHDA and SQIVND (reference sequence). The CDR3 region has the DNA TGTGCCAGTAGTATCGCGGGGAACTATGGCTACACCTTC. As protein: CASSIAGNYGYTF.

CDR3 bases: TGTGCCAGCTCACCACCAAGTAAGACTCGTGAAGCTTTCTTT. Encoded protein: CASSPPSKTREAFF. V and J are TRBV18 and TRBJ1-1, with D hard to call. The CDR3 runs to 14 residues. The ends were cut back, 0 bases at V and 7 bases at J, with 12 bases in the middle. Germline V gives CDR1 KGHSH, CDR2 LQKENI. The full variable domain, its missing parts supplied by reference TRBV18 and TRBJ1-1, is NAGVMQNPRHLVRRRGQEARLRCSPMKGHSHVYWYRQLPEEGLKFMVYLQKENIIDESGMPKERFSAEFPKEGPSILRIQQVVRGDSAAYFCASSPPSKTREAFFGQGTRLTVV.

The chain recombines TRBV15 with TRBJ2-1; TRBD1 matches at 7 bases. This CDR3 region has 16 residues. Trimming took 0 bases from V and 3 from J; bases not matched to a gene: 5. Germline V lookup: CDR1 LNHNV, CDR2 YYDKDF (reference sequence). CDR3 in DNA: TGTGCCACCAGCAGAGATTTCGGGACAGACTACAATGAGCAGTTCTTC. This encodes CATSRDFGTDYNEQFF.

The V call is TRBV18, the J call TRBJ1-4; 7 bases map to TRBD1. The CDR3 loop spans 15 amino acids. Germline V gene sequence: CDR1 KGHSH, CDR2 LQKENI. With V trimmed by 4 bases and J by 6 bases, 8 bases remained unmatched. CDR3 loop: CASSRLTGVDEKLFF. The CDR3 DNA sequence: TGTGCCAGCTCACGACTCACAGGGGTGGATGAAAAACTGTTTTTT.

V usage is TRBV19 and J usage is TRBJ1-1; D ambiguous. The CDR3 totals 11 residues. Germline V lookup: CDR1 LNHDA, CDR2 SQIVND (reference sequence). V was clipped by 8 bases and J by 5 bases, with 9 bases between them. The DNA for the CDR3 is TGTGCCAGTCGAGGGTTGACTGAAGCTTTCTTT. Its protein product is CASRGLTEAFF.

This clone showed up just a few times. Germline is not matched at one junction end, which may reflect a read error. The V gene is TRBV6-4, the J gene TRBJ2-1; D is possibly TRBD2 (5 bases). Germline V gene lookup returns CDR1 MRHNA and CDR2 SNTAGT. The CDR3 is 14 amino acids. CDR3 sequence (DNA): TGTGCCAGCAGTTACTCTTCCGCCGGCGGGGAGCAGTTCTTC. As protein: CASSYSSAGGEQFF.

This clone appeared a single time. The chain employs TRBV6-6 and TRBJ1-2; the match to TRBD1 covers 7 bases. V lost 6 bases and J lost 0; bases outside the gene matches: 4. CDR3 length: 14 residues. CDR1 and CDR2 (germline): MNHNY, SVGAGI (reference sequence). This chain's CDR3 is CASRTGTANYGYTF. The CDR3 region has the DNA TGTGCCAGCAGAACCGGGACAGCTAACTATGGCTACACCTTC.

Of note for this clone: A junction boundary mismatches the germline segment, possibly from a read error. This chain uses TRBV6-1 with TRBJ1-1; tentative D call: TRBD1 (6 bases). This CDR3 has 11 residues. CDR1 and CDR2 from the germline V gene are MNHNS and SASEGT. The CDR3 protein is CASSARQTGYF. In DNA form, the CDR3 reads TGTGCCAGCAGTGCCAGACAGACAGGCTACTTT.

This clone has only one observation. The gene calls are TRBV2 and TRBJ1-2; D is undetermined. CDR3 length equals 15 residues. Trimming removed 0 bases at V and 5 bases at J, with 13 bases between. CDR1 and CDR2 from the germline V gene are SNHLY and FYNNEI. For the CDR3, the DNA is TGTGCCAGCAGTGAAGCGCTTCAGCGGGTTTATGGCTACACCTTC. Translated: CASSEALQRVYGYTF.

J is TRBJ2-2 and V is TRBV4-1; 9 nucleotides line up with TRBD2. Looked up from germline, CDR1 is MGHRA and CDR2 is YSYEKL. The V and J ends lost 4 bases and 0 bases, in that order; junction bases with no gene match: 6. The length of the CDR3 is 17 residues. The CDR3 bases are TGCGCCAGCAGCCGACCTAGCGGGAACCCGAACACCGGGGAGCTGTTTTTT. It codes for CASSRPSGNPNTGELFF.

The chain links TRBV7-6 to TRBJ2-2, with D perhaps matching TRBD2 (7 bases). Looked up from germline, CDR1 is SGHVS and CDR2 is FNYEAQ. The ends were cut back, 4 bases at V and 0 bases at J, with 12 bases in the middle. The CDR3 consists of 16 residues. The CDR3 sequence is CASSSGGLANTGELFF. The CDR3 nucleotides read TGTGCCAGCAGCTCCGGGGGGCTCGCGAACACCGGGGAGCTGTTTTTT.

This clone has a handful of counts. The chain uses TRBV6-1 and TRBJ2-3; TRBD1 matches at 7 bases. The V gene's germline CDR1 is MNHNS and CDR2 SASEGT. The CDR3 is made up of 17 amino acids. With 3 bases clipped from V and 4 bases from J, the junction kept 13 bases outside the gene matches. CDR3 protein: CASSEPTGYGGADTQYF. CDR3 coding DNA: TGTGCCAGCAGTGAGCCGACAGGGTACGGTGGGGCAGATACGCAGTATTTT.

This chain's CDR3 is CASSESGAVSNQPQHF. The CDR3 DNA reads TGTGCCAGCAGTGAAAGTGGGGCGGTGAGCAATCAGCCCCAGCATTTT. The V call is TRBV6-1, the J call TRBJ1-5, with TRBD1 as a possible D gene (5 bases). Germline V gene lookup returns CDR1 MNHNS and CDR2 SASEGT. Trimming cost V 2 bases and J 1 base, with 12 bases left between them. The CDR3 has 16 residues.

The chain couples TRBV5-1 to TRBJ1-5; possible D gene TRBD1, 5 bases. V lost 4 bases and J lost 5, with 16 bases in between. CDR3 length: 15 amino acids. CDR1 and CDR2 (germline): SGHRS, YFSETQ. CDR3 in amino acids: CASSPGPRGDQPQHF. CDR3 nucleotides: TGCGCCAGCAGCCCCGGGCCCCGGGGGGATCAGCCCCAGCATTTT.

V and J are TRBV11-2 and TRBJ2-5, with TRBD2 matching over 15 bases. Germline V gene sequence: CDR1 SGHAT, CDR2 FQNNGV. The V gene end was trimmed by 5 bases and the J gene end by 5 bases; junction bases not matched to a gene: 6. This CDR3 spans 16 amino acids. The DNA of the CDR3 is TGTGCCAGCAGCGCAGGACTAGCGGGGGGGGAGGAGACCCAGTACTTC. Its translation: CASSAGLAGGEETQYF.

V and J are TRBV7-2 and TRBJ1-1; D gene uncertain. Germline values: CDR1 SGHTA, CDR2 FQGNSA. V lost 4 bases and J lost 5, with 14 bases in between. The CDR3 runs 14 residues. CDR3 residues: CASSSLAGRTEAFF. For the CDR3, the DNA is TGTGCCAGCAGCTCGCTAGCGGGGAGAACTGAAGCTTTCTTT.

The CDR3 region has the DNA TGTGCCAGCAGCTTGGTACAGGGGGATTCACCCCTCCACTTT. Translation gives CASSLVQGDSPLHF. The V and J genes are TRBV5-5 and TRBJ1-6, with TRBD1 identical over 8 bases. The CDR3 has 14 amino acids. The J segment lost 8 bases and the V segment lost 0 bases, leaving 1 base of the junction unmatched. Germline CDR1 and CDR2: SGHKS and YYEKEE (reference sequence).

The chain has TRBV12-5 and TRBJ2-1; no clear D. Germline loops: CDR1 LGHNT, CDR2 FRNRAP. Trimming left V 6 bases short and J 8 bases short, with 8 bases between. The CDR3 is 11 residues long. CDR3 DNA sequence: TGTGCTAGTGGCCGAGGCGATGAGCAGTTCTTC. Its protein is CASGRGDEQFF.

The chain carries TRBV6-5 and TRBJ1-3, with D possibly matching TRBD1 (5 bases). The CDR3 loop spans 16 amino acids. Germline assignment: CDR1 MNHEY and CDR2 SVGAGI. Trimming shortened V by 2 bases and J by 0 bases, and 11 bases separated the two germline ends. The CDR3 DNA sequence: TGTGCCAGCAGTTACGGGGCAGTAAGCTCTGGAAACACCATATATTTT. This gives the protein CASSYGAVSSGNTIYF.

This CDR3 reads CASSASGSSYNEQFF. The DNA of the CDR3 is TGTGCCAGCAGCGCTAGCGGATCCTCCTACAATGAGCAGTTCTTC. The chain links TRBV2 to TRBJ2-1; 7 bases map to TRBD2. Germline V lookup: CDR1 SNHLY, CDR2 FYNNEI. This CDR3 has 15 amino acids. The V gene end was trimmed by 6 bases and the J gene end by 0 bases; junction bases not matched to a gene: 5.

The chain uses TRBV6-5 and TRBJ2-7, with 11 bases matching TRBD1. The germline gives CDR1 MNHEY, CDR2 SVGAGI. Unmatched junction bases numbered 3, after V lost 8 bases and J lost 3 bases. CDR3 length: 13 residues. The CDR3 DNA reads TGTGCCAGCGGACAGGGGGCGGTCTACGAGCAGTACTTC. Its translation: CASGQGAVYEQYF.

The rearrangement uses TRBV5-6 and TRBJ2-3; 7 positions agree with TRBD1. Trimming removed 4 bases from V and 4 bases from J; junction bases left unmatched: 15. This CDR3 is built from 17 residues. Germline V gene lookup returns CDR1 SGHDT and CDR2 YYEEEE. The CDR3 region is CASSTTRTGTVADTQYF. The CDR3 DNA follows: TGTGCCAGCAGCACTACTAGGACAGGAACCGTAGCAGATACGCAGTATTTT.